The rows below give T cell receptor beta chains drawn from one sample of a study of T-cell reconstitution after alpha-beta-depleted transplantation in children. One entry per CDR3 protein results from TCRdb running MiXCR on the PCR reads. The repertoire holds about 580,000 distinct CDR3 sequences, with approximately 22% as singletons. The source was PBMCs, mostly from graft donor cells, collected 360 days after TCRalphabeta/CD19-depleted stem cell transplant. The receptors were sampled from a boy younger than two who had a stem cell transplant for acute myeloid leukemia, so the T cells may come from the graft donor. Both conserved end residues are part of each CDR3. Fields, in order: clone size, J gene, D gene, V gene, CDR3 protein, CDR3 DNA. The D gene is left open where the match is weak. Rows may omit the clone size; those that give it use once, few, many or a size class.

size: many; J: TRBJ1-2; D: TRBD1; V: TRBV4-3; CDR3: CASSQDVVWWDRGYYGYTF; DNA: TGCGCCAGCAGCCAAGATGTAGTGTGGTGGGACAGGGGCTACTATGGCTACACCTTC
size: many; J: TRBJ2-3; D: TRBD1; V: TRBV12-3/TRBV12-4; CDR3: CASSPKGQATDTQYF; DNA: TGTGCCAGCAGTCCGAAGGGACAGGCCACAGATACGCAGTATTTT
size: few; J: TRBJ2-3; D: .; V: TRBV12-3/TRBV12-4; CDR3: CASKRGDTQYF; DNA: TGTGCCAGCAAAAGGGGGGATACGCAGTATTTT
size: .; J: TRBJ1-2; D: TRBD1; V: TRBV6-6; CDR3: CASSDRVAYGYTF; DNA: TGTGCCAGCAGCGACAGGGTGGCTTATGGCTACACCTTC
size: many; J: TRBJ1-2; D: .; V: TRBV7-9; CDR3: CASSLAGDYGYTF; DNA: TGTGCCAGCAGTTTAGCAGGGGATTATGGCTACACCTTC
size: .; J: TRBJ1-5; D: TRBD1; V: TRBV6-1; CDR3: CASREGQPLNQPQHF; DNA: TGTGCCAGCAGAGAGGGACAGCCCTTAAATCAGCCCCAGCATTTT
size: few; J: TRBJ2-1; D: .; V: TRBV7-3; CDR3: CASSLGTTAEQFF; DNA: TGTGCCAGCAGCTTAGGGACAACCGCTGAGCAGTTCTTC
size: few; J: TRBJ2-1; D: .; V: TRBV12-3/TRBV12-4; CDR3: CASGDSNNEQFF; DNA: TGTGCCAGCGGTGACAGTAACAATGAGCAGTTCTTC
size: few; J: TRBJ2-1; D: .; V: TRBV7-9; CDR3: CASSLAEREQFF; DNA: TGTGCCAGCAGCTTAGCTGAGAGAGAGCAGTTCTTC
size: many; J: TRBJ1-1; D: .; V: TRBV4-3; CDR3: CASSQDIGREAFF; DNA: TGCGCCAGCAGCCAAGATATCGGCAGGGAAGCTTTCTTT
size: .; J: TRBJ2-5; D: .; V: TRBV7-2; CDR3: CASSLALGGPEETQYF; DNA: TGTGCCAGCAGCTTAGCGTTAGGGGGGCCGGAAGAGACCCAGTACTTC
size: many; J: TRBJ2-1; D: .; V: TRBV10-1; CDR3: CASSVRGASYNEQFF; DNA: TGCGCCAGCAGTGTAAGGGGCGCATCCTACAATGAGCAGTTCTTC
size: few; J: TRBJ1-5; D: .; V: TRBV2; CDR3: CASSGRWRPQPQHF; DNA: TGTGCCAGCAGCGGCAGGTGGAGGCCTCAGCCCCAGCATTTT
size: .; J: TRBJ1-5; D: .; V: TRBV12-3/TRBV12-4; CDR3: CASSLEGSGQPQHF; DNA: TGTGCCAGCAGTTTGGAAGGGTCTGGACAGCCCCAGCATTTT
size: few; J: TRBJ1-6; D: .; V: TRBV9; CDR3: CASSVARVPDSPLHF; DNA: TGTGCCAGCAGCGTAGCTCGGGTTCCGGACTCACCCCTCCACTTT
size: few; J: TRBJ2-1; D: .; V: TRBV5-1; CDR3: CASSNQTSSYNEQFF; DNA: TGCGCCAGCAGCAATCAGACGAGCTCCTACAATGAGCAGTTCTTC
size: many; J: TRBJ1-2; D: .; V: TRBV12-3/TRBV12-4; CDR3: CASSTKRPYGYTF; DNA: TGTGCCAGCAGTACCAAAAGGCCGTATGGCTACACCTTC
size: .; J: TRBJ2-1; D: .; V: TRBV27; CDR3: CASGRGSSYNEQFF; DNA: TGTGCCAGCGGTCGGGGTTCAAGTTACAATGAGCAGTTCTTC
size: many; J: TRBJ2-1; D: TRBD1; V: TRBV12-3/TRBV12-4; CDR3: CASSSTRNPGQGYNEQFF; DNA: TGTGCCAGCAGTTCAACCCGAAACCCGGGACAGGGATACAATGAGCAGTTCTTC
size: .; J: TRBJ1-1; D: .; V: TRBV11-2; CDR3: CASSLEVRPNTEAFF; DNA: TGTGCCAGCAGCTTAGAGGTACGGCCGAACACTGAAGCTTTCTTT
size: many; J: TRBJ1-4; D: .; V: TRBV20-1; CDR3: CSANLLFRDEKLFF; DNA: TGCAGTGCCAATCTACTCTTTAGGGATGAAAAACTGTTTTTT
size: .; J: TRBJ2-5; D: .; V: TRBV20-1; CDR3: CSAGPASRAQETQYF; DNA: TGCAGTGCCGGCCCCGCGAGCAGGGCTCAAGAGACCCAGTACTTC
size: many; J: TRBJ1-2; D: TRBD1; V: TRBV6-5; CDR3: CASSYSGQSNYGYTF; DNA: TGTGCCAGCAGTTACTCGGGACAGTCTAACTATGGCTACACCTTC
size: many; J: TRBJ1-1; D: .; V: TRBV6-1; CDR3: CASSVGNTEAFF; DNA: TGTGCCAGCAGTGTCGGGAACACTGAAGCTTTCTTT
size: .; J: TRBJ2-1; D: .; V: TRBV2; CDR3: CASSDSLFINEQFF; DNA: TGTGCCAGCAGTGATTCTCTTTTTATCAATGAGCAGTTCTTC
size: many; J: TRBJ1-2; D: .; V: TRBV10-3; CDR3: CAISESGNGYTF; DNA: TGTGCCATCAGTGAGTCAGGGAACGGCTACACCTTC
size: few; J: TRBJ2-5; D: .; V: TRBV20-1; CDR3: CSASIQGLGVSGTQYF; DNA: TGCAGTGCTAGCATCCAGGGACTCGGGGTTTCGGGAACCCAGTACTTC
size: many; J: TRBJ1-2; D: TRBD1; V: TRBV12-3/TRBV12-4; CDR3: CASSLTGGGYGYTF; DNA: TGTGCCAGCAGTTTAACAGGGGGGGGCTACGGCTACACCTTC
size: many; J: TRBJ1-5; D: .; V: TRBV7-2; CDR3: CASSLEVGQPQHF; DNA: TGTGCCAGCAGCTTAGAAGTGGGTCAGCCCCAGCATTTT
size: .; J: TRBJ2-3; D: TRBD2; V: TRBV6-5; CDR3: CASSYSLLAGGTDTQYF; DNA: TGTGCCAGCAGTTACTCGTTGCTAGCGGGGGGAACAGATACGCAGTATTTT
size: .; J: TRBJ2-3; D: .; V: TRBV28; CDR3: CASSVSLSGQYF; DNA: TGTGCCAGCAGTGTCTCACTCTCGGGGCAGTATTTT
size: few; J: TRBJ1-4; D: .; V: TRBV20-1; CDR3: CIVAGNGGREKLFF; DNA: TGCATTGTAGCAGGGAATGGGGGGCGGGAAAAACTGTTTTTT
size: .; J: TRBJ2-3; D: .; V: TRBV25-1; CDR3: CASSVPGGDTQYF; DNA: TGTGCCAGCAGTGTTCCAGGGGGGGATACGCAGTATTTT
size: .; J: TRBJ2-1; D: .; V: TRBV6-2/TRBV6-3; CDR3: CASSYRGTYNEQFF; DNA: TGTGCCAGCAGTTACCGGGGAACTTACAATGAGCAGTTCTTC
size: many; J: TRBJ1-2; D: .; V: TRBV15; CDR3: CATSSLLDGSYGYTF; DNA: TGTGCCACCAGCAGCCTTCTGGACGGATCCTATGGCTACACCTTC
size: many; J: TRBJ2-7; D: .; V: TRBV7-9; CDR3: CASRGTPGWEQYF; DNA: TGTGCCAGCAGGGGGACGCCCGGATGGGAGCAGTACTTC
size: .; J: TRBJ2-5; D: .; V: TRBV28; CDR3: CASSYRVQETQYF; DNA: TGTGCCAGCTCCTACAGGGTCCAAGAGACCCAGTACTTC
size: many; J: TRBJ2-1; D: .; V: TRBV28; CDR3: CASSRTLGTLYNEQFF; DNA: TGTGCCAGCAGCCGTACTCTGGGGACTTTATACAATGAGCAGTTCTTC
size: .; J: TRBJ1-2; D: .; V: TRBV5-1; CDR3: CASSPGHPLGLYGYTF; DNA: TGCGCCAGCAGCCCGGGACACCCCCTTGGATTATATGGCTACACCTTC
size: .; J: TRBJ1-2; D: .; V: TRBV29-1; CDR3: CSVLEGGYTF; DNA: TGCAGCGTCCTGGAGGGCGGCTACACCTTC
size: few; J: TRBJ1-2; D: .; V: TRBV7-8; CDR3: CASSLGREGPARGYTF; DNA: TGTGCCAGCAGCTTAGGGCGGGAGGGCCCAGCGAGAGGCTACACCTTC
size: .; J: TRBJ2-3; D: TRBD2; V: TRBV7-2; CDR3: CASSFSSGGVPDTQYF; DNA: TGTGCCAGCAGCTTCTCTAGCGGGGGGGTGCCAGATACGCAGTATTTT
size: .; J: TRBJ2-6; D: .; V: TRBV27; CDR3: CASGAPGANVLTF; DNA: TGTGCCAGTGGGGCCCCTGGGGCCAACGTCCTGACTTTC
size: .; J: TRBJ2-3; D: TRBD2; V: TRBV9; CDR3: CASSVGIAGTTDTQYF; DNA: TGTGCCAGCAGCGTAGGGATAGCGGGGACCACAGATACGCAGTATTTT
size: .; J: TRBJ1-3; D: .; V: TRBV6-5; CDR3: CASSYGGQSSGNTIYF; DNA: TGTGCCAGCAGTTACGGAGGCCAAAGCTCTGGAAACACCATATATTTT
size: many; J: TRBJ1-6; D: .; V: TRBV5-4; CDR3: CASSLAGKTYNSPLHF; DNA: TGTGCCAGCAGCTTGGCAGGGAAGACCTATAATTCACCCCTCCACTTT
size: .; J: TRBJ1-4; D: .; V: TRBV20-1; CDR3: CSSGLNEKLFF; DNA: TGCAGTTCGGGGTTAAATGAAAAACTGTTTTTT
size: .; J: TRBJ2-5; D: .; V: TRBV20-1; CDR3: CSARGGAQETQYF; DNA: TGCAGTGCTAGAGGGGGGGCTCAAGAGACCCAGTACTTC
size: many; J: TRBJ2-1; D: .; V: TRBV20-1; CDR3: CSAALRGGWNEQFF; DNA: TGCAGTGCGGCCTTGCGAGGGGGGTGGAATGAGCAGTTCTTC
size: .; J: TRBJ1-5; D: .; V: TRBV5-5; CDR3: CASSSGHLVGPQHF; DNA: TGTGCCAGCAGCTCGGGCCACCTTGTTGGGCCCCAGCATTTT
size: .; J: TRBJ2-1; D: .; V: TRBV6-5; CDR3: CASSYRLYNEQFF; DNA: TGTGCCAGCAGTTACAGGCTTTACAATGAGCAGTTCTTC
size: .; J: TRBJ2-3; D: .; V: TRBV18; CDR3: CASSPLRTDTQYF; DNA: TGTGCCAGCTCACCATTACGCACAGATACGCAGTATTTT
size: few; J: TRBJ2-2; D: TRBD1; V: TRBV24-1; CDR3: CATSDRGGDTGELFF; DNA: TGTGCCACCAGTGATCGAGGGGGCGACACCGGGGAGCTGTTTTTT
size: many; J: TRBJ1-1; D: TRBD1; V: TRBV15; CDR3: CATNGGRTGGPNTEAFF; DNA: TGTGCCACCAACGGGGGGAGAACAGGGGGCCCCAACACTGAAGCTTTCTTT
size: many; J: TRBJ1-1; D: .; V: TRBV6-6; CDR3: CASRPKISTEAFF; DNA: TGTGCCAGCAGACCCAAAATCAGCACTGAAGCTTTCTTT
size: few; J: TRBJ2-5; D: .; V: TRBV24-1; CDR3: CATSVPGPLLQETQYF; DNA: TGTGCCACCAGTGTACCCGGACCTTTGTTGCAAGAGACCCAGTACTTC